This T cell receptor (beta chain) came from a study of identical twins. Study results and caveats: Insertions were reduced in abundant cord blood beta clonotypes but not in memory repertoires. Twins showed weaker excess sharing in their beta out-of-frame sequences.

This clonotype has a handful of counts. The antigen is undetermined. MiXCR, run by TCRdb on the 5' RACE reads, gives a single entry per CDR3 protein. The profile covers some 900,000 distinct CDR3 sequences, with 9% to 15% appearing a single time and about 1.5% taken by the ten largest. V was clipped by 0 bases and J by 7 bases, with 17 bases between them. The CDR3 length is 16 residues. CDR1 SGHRS and CDR2 YFSETQ come from the germline V gene. These data were also reused for a study on yellow fever vaccine responses in identical twins.

Sequenced sample: PBMCs. The TCR comes from a woman under 30 in good health. J is TRBJ2-1 and V is TRBV5-1, with D possibly being TRBD2 (5 bases). CDR3 amino acids: CASSLARAAHSNEQFF. In nucleotides, the CDR3 is TGCGCCAGCAGCTTGGCGAGGGCGGCCCATTCTAATGAGCAGTTCTTC.